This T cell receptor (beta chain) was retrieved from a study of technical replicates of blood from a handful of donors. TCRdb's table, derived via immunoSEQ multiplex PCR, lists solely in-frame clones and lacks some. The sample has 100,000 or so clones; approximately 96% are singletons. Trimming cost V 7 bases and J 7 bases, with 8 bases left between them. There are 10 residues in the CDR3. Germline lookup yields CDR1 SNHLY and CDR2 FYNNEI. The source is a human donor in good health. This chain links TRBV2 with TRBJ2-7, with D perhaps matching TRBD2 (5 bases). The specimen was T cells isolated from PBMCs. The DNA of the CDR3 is TGTGCCAGCAATTCGGGGGAGCAGTACTTC. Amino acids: CASNSGEQYF.